Only one count was recorded for the clone carrying this TCR beta chain. How the authors handled the data: By means of reference gene primer amplification, nucleated cell counts were estimated. Data came from immunoSEQ multiplex PCR; TCRdb stores just in-frame clones and leaves some out. V and J calls and clone size are those listed in that table; D and trimming were worked out from the DNA. The data show approximately 83,000 clones, around four fifths seen once. The CDR3 loop spans 13 amino acids. The germline gives CDR1 WNHNN, CDR2 SYGVQD (reference sequence). J lost 1 base, V lost 6 bases, and 0 bases had no gene match. This sample was included in a study of blood T cell repertoires in COVID-19. The wider study: Researchers got acute and convalescent COVID-19 samples from the United States, Italy and Spain. T cells, B-cell-depleted T cells, or PBMCs supplied cDNA or gDNA.

The sequence was obtained from a woman older than 75 with acute or convalescent COVID-19. The sequenced sample consisted of peripheral blood. V usage is TRBV10-1 and J usage is TRBJ1-1; 9 nucleotides line up with TRBD1. CDR3 nucleotides: TGCGCCAGCAGGGGACAGGGGAACACTGAAGCTTTCTTT. Protein: CASRGQGNTEAFF.